This T cell receptor beta chain comes out of a study of cytomegalovirus exposure and HLA in healthy donors. Study as a whole: There were around 390 genotyped donors. Of these, 75% to 90% fell in the genetic ancestry cluster associated with self-reported Caucasian donors.

Researchers ran the PCR with 60 Vbeta and 13 Jbeta primers. Repertoires were generated with immunoSEQ multiplex PCR, while TCRdb's copy carries only in-frame clones and drops some. This sample carries 100,000 to 150,000 clones, 70% to 85% of them seen once, and the ten largest clones take 4.2%. This CDR3 spans 14 amino acids. The V and J ends lost 4 bases and 4 bases respectively, with 10 bases between them. CDR1 and CDR2 from the germline V gene are MNHNS and SASEGT. V and J are TRBV6-1 and TRBJ2-2; D possibly corresponds to TRBD1 (6 bases). Source material: PBMCs. The receptor's source is a male donor in good health and CMV-seropositive. Written as DNA, the CDR3 is TGTGCCAGCAGTGTTGGGGGCTTCACCGGGGAGCTGTTTTTT. Translation: CASSVGGFTGELFF.